The following is a TCR beta chain sequence with its context. This sample is part of a study of OX40 agonist ivuxolimab in advanced cancers. Here immunoSEQ multiplex PCR was the method, and the copy in TCRdb shows in-frame clones only, minus some. The data contain 85,000 or so clones, about 86% of them seen just once; the ten biggest clones take up around 2%. CDR1 is MNHEY and CDR2 is SMNVEV in the germline V gene (reference sequence). The CDR3 is made up of 15 amino acids. Deletions cut 3 bases from V and 4 bases from J, with 15 bases between. The sequence came from an adult with an advanced solid tumor such as melanoma, head and neck, liver or kidney cancer. The source was CD4+ or CD8+ T cells sorted from blood, collected in a trial of the OX40 agonist ivuxolimab. The chain employs TRBV27 and TRBJ2-5; TRBD1 might be the D (5 bases). The CDR3 here is CASSFRSLGAETQYF. In DNA form, the CDR3 reads TGTGCCAGCAGTTTTCGTTCGTTAGGGGCAGAGACCCAGTACTTC.